The 3 T cell receptor beta chains below all came from one sample that was sequenced in a study of blood T cell repertoires in COVID-19. Repertoires were generated with immunoSEQ multiplex PCR, while TCRdb's copy carries only in-frame clones and drops some. The data hold more than 150,000 clones, with around 84% observed a single time. The sample comprised PBMCs or T cells enriched from blood (not recorded which). These receptors came from a woman between 45 and 60 years old who had recovered from COVID-19.

This chain joins TRBV5-1 and TRBJ1-1; 7 nucleotides match TRBD1. Trimming at V came to 0 bases and at J to 6 bases, leaving 5 bases not matched to a gene. The CDR3 is made up of 14 amino acids. Germline assignment: CDR1 SGHRS and CDR2 YFSETQ. CDR3 amino acids: CASSLDRDRPEAFF. The DNA for the CDR3 is TGCGCCAGCAGCTTGGACCGGGACAGACCTGAAGCTTTCTTT. The full variable domain, completed using reference TRBV5-1 and TRBJ1-1, is KAGVTQTPRYLIKTRGQQVTLSCSPISGHRSVSWYQQTPGQGLQFLFEYFSETQRNKGNFPGRFSGRQFSNSRSEMNVSTLELGDSALYLCASSLDRDRPEAFFGQGTRLTVV.

The V gene is TRBV5-4, the J gene TRBJ2-7; 7 bases fit TRBD1. The trim removed 1 base at V and 0 bases at J, leaving 7 bases unmatched. The germline gives CDR1 SGHNT, CDR2 YYREEE (reference sequence). This CDR3 region has 16 residues. The CDR3 DNA sequence: TGTGCCAGCAGCTTGAAGTCTGGGACAGACTCCTACGAGCAGTACTTC. Protein product: CASSLKSGTDSYEQYF. The complete variable domain, with remaining parts taken from reference TRBV5-4 and TRBJ2-7, reads ETGVTQSPTHLIKTRGQQVTLRCSSQSGHNTVSWYQQALGQGPQFIFQYYREEENGRGNFPPRFSGLQFPNYSSELNVNALELDDSALYLCASSLKSGTDSYEQYFGPGTRLTVT.

The chain employs TRBV20-1 and TRBJ2-3; TRBD2 might be the D (6 bases). Germline-derived CDR1 and CDR2 are DFQATT and SNEGSKA (reference sequence). The V end was cut by 3 bases, the J end by 1 base, with 8 bases between. This CDR3 contains 13 residues. The CDR3 loop reads CSASASGTDTQYF. CDR3 in DNA: TGCAGTGCTAGTGCTAGCGGCACAGATACGCAGTATTTT.